This TCR beta chain is drawn from a study of T cell repertoires in cytomegalovirus infection. Study-level information: Evidence of both CMV infection and a matching HLA type came from public TCR beta signatures.

This clonotype was detected ten times or more. Its specificity is unknown. TCRdb used MiXCR to reprocess the reads, holding one entry per CDR3 protein. The sample lists about 330,000 distinct CDR3 sequences, around a tenth occurring once. CDR1 SGHTA and CDR2 FQGNSA come from the germline V gene. The CDR3 consists of 15 residues. V shed 3 bases and J shed 1 base, with 12 bases lying between them. Study-wide results and caveats: HLA-C-restricted TCR beta clonotypes specific for CMV led the ex vivo response. Carriers of CMV and the relevant HLA type were discriminated by public TCR beta frequency.

This TCR came from a human donor in good health (CMV status not recorded). Some clones in this sample may be carry-over from other donors' samples. Sequencing was done on a sample of PBMCs. The rearrangement uses TRBV7-2 and TRBJ2-5; maybe TRBD2 (6 bases). The CDR3 here is CASSFERRAQETQYF. The CDR3 bases are TGTGCCAGCAGCTTCGAAAGGAGGGCCCAAGAGACCCAGTACTTC.